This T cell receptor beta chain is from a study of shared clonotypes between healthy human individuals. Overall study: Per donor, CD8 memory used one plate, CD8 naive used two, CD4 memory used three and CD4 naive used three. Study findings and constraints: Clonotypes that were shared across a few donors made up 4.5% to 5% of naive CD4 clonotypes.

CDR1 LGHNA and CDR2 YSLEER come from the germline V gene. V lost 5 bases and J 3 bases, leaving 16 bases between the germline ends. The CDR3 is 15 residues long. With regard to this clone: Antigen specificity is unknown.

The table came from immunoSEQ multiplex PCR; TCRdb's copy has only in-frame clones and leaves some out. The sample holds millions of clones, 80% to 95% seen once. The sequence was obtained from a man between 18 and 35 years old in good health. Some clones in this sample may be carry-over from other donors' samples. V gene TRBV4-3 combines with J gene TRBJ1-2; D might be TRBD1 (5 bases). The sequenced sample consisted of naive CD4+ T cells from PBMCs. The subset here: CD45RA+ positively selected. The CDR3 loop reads CASSRAGDHYYGYTF. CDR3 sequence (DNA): TGCGCCAGCAGCAGGGCGGGGGATCATTACTATGGCTACACCTTC.